This TCR beta chain was sequenced during a study of OX40 agonist ivuxolimab in advanced cancers. For the study at large: Three individuals attained partial responses, comprising one hepatocellular carcinoma case and two cutaneous melanoma cases.

Patients were ineligible given autoimmune disease history or systemic immunosuppression. Concerning this clone itself: Its antigen is not identified. Other DNA sequences within the sample encode an identical CDR3.

This CDR3 region has 13 residues. The junction had 1 base not matched to a gene; V was cut back by 1 base and J by 5 bases. Looked up from germline, CDR1 is SEHNR and CDR2 is FQNEAQ (reference sequence). TCRdb keeps only in-frame clones here, not all; method: immunoSEQ multiplex PCR. This table has about 81,000 clones, more than 85% appearing once. Findings and caveats of the study: Normalized T-cell clonal expansion was also low in a subset of nonresponders. By week 6 at 0.1 to 3.0 mg/kg, blood CD4+ and CD8+ T cells had expanded clonally.

The rearrangement links TRBV7-9 to TRBJ1-2; the match to TRBD1 covers 7 bases. The sample here was CD4+ or CD8+ T cells sorted from blood, taken in a trial of the OX40 agonist ivuxolimab. The receptor was isolated from an adult with an advanced solid tumor such as melanoma, head and neck, liver or kidney cancer. The CDR3 bases are TGTGCCAGCAGCTTAGTGACAGGGTATGGCTACACCTTC. This codes for CASSLVTGYGYTF. The entire variable domain, with the rest obtained from reference TRBV7-9 and TRBJ1-2, is as follows: DTGVSQNPRHKITKRGQNVTFRCDPISEHNRLYWYRQTLGQGPEFLTYFQNEAQLEKSRLLSDRFSAERPKGSFSTLEIQRTEQGDSAMYLCASSLVTGYGYTFGSGTRLTVV.